Here is one T cell receptor beta chain with its context. What it binds is unknown. Repertoires were generated with immunoSEQ multiplex PCR, while TCRdb's copy carries only in-frame clones and drops some. The sample yields around 100,000 clones, roughly 91% seen once. The record originates from a study of T cell responses to AZD1222 COVID-19 vaccine. The wider study: Second-dose intervals near 4 or 12 weeks were combined. Study conclusions and caveats: Spike-specific TCR breadth and depth grew following two AZD1222 doses. Vaccine-related CD4 TCRs covered spike, predominating at 160-218 and 743-854. Repertoires were collected only later (after the peak T cell response had occurred).

This CDR3 comprises 13 residues. V was pared by 6 bases and J by 6 bases, with 12 bases between. The sequence derives from an adult in good health. The chain couples TRBV12-3 or TRBV12-4 to TRBJ1-5; no reliable D call. The sample in question was peripheral blood, obtained on day 0 of AZD1222 vaccination. CDR3 in DNA: TGTGCCAGCAGCCTGCAGCCATCTCAGCCCCAGCATTTT. Residues: CASSLQPSQPQHF.